This T cell receptor (beta chain) comes out of a study of cytomegalovirus exposure and HLA in healthy donors. Across the whole study: As released early, the data held 65 million to 90 million unique TCRs from HLA-typed donors. The Caucasian-associated ancestry cluster contained 75% to 85% of the roughly 390 genotyped donors. Overall study results and limits: Clonal expansion, a later analysis showed, was greater in HLA-associated TCR beta chains than in equally common others. Serostatus for CMV was the only available immune exposure information.

Researchers ran the PCR with 60 Vbeta and 13 Jbeta primers. Assay used: immunoSEQ multiplex PCR; TCRdb lists only in-frame clones, some missing. Here the sample spans roughly 170,000 clones, 70% to 90% being singletons. The V gene end was trimmed by 7 bases and the J gene end by 4 bases; junction bases not matched to a gene: 7. Germline assignment: CDR1 SNHLY and CDR2 FYNNEI. The CDR3 consists of 14 residues. A note on this clone: The antigen remains unidentified.

The chain recombines TRBV2 with TRBJ2-1; TRBD2 matches 7 bases. Sequencing was carried out using PBMCs. This clonotype was sampled from a woman aged 18-35 years in good health and CMV-seronegative. The CDR3 loop reads CASKMRGIYNEQFF. The CDR3 DNA sequence: TGTGCCAGCAAAATGCGGGGGATATACAATGAGCAGTTCTTC.